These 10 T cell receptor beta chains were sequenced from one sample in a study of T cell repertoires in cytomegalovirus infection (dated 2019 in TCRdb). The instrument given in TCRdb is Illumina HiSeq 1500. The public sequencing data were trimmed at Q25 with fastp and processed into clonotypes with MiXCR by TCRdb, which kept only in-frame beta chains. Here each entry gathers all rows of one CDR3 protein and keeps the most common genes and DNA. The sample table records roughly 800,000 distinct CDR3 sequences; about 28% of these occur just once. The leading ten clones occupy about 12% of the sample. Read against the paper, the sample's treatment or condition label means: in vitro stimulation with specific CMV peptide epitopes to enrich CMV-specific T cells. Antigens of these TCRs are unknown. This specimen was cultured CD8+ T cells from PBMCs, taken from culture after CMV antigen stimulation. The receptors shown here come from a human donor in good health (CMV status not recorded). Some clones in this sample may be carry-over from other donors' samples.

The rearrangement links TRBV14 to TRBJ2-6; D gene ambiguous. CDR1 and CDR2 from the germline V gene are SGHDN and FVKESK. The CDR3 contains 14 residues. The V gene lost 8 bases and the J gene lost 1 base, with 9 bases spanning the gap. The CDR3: CASGIGSGANVLTF. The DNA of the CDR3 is TGTGCCAGCGGAATAGGTTCTGGGGCCAACGTCCTGACTTTC.

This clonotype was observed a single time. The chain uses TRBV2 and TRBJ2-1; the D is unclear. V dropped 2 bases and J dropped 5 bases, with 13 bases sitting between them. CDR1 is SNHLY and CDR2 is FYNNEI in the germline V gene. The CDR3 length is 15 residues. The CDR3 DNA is TGTGCCAGCAGTGAATCAAGGTTGGGCAACAATGAGCAGTTCTTC. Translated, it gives CASSESRLGNNEQFF.

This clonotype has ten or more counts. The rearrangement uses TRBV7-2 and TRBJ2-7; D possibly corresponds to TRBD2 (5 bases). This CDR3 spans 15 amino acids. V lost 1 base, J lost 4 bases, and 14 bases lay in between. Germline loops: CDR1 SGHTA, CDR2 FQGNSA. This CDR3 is CASSLERGFPYEQYF. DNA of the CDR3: TGTGCCAGCAGCTTAGAGAGAGGGTTTCCTTACGAGCAGTACTTC.

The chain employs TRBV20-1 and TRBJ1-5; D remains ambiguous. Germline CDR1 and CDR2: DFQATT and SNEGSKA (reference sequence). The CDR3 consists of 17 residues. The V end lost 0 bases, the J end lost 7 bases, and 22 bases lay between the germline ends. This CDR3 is CSARDLRAREGVQPQHF. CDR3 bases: TGCAGTGCTAGAGATCTTCGGGCGAGAGAGGGTGTGCAGCCCCAGCATTTT.

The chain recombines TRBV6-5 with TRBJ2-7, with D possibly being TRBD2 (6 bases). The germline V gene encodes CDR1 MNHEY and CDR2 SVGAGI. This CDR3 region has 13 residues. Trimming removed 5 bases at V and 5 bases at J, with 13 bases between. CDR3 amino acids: CASSETGLNEQYF. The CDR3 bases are TGTGCCAGCAGTGAAACGGGACTCAACGAGCAGTACTTC.

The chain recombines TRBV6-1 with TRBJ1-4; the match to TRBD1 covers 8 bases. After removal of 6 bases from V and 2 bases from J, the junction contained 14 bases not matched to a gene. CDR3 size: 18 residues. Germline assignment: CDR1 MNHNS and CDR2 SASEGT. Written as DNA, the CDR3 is TGTGCCAGCAGGACCTCGGGACAGGCGGAAGGGACTAATGAAAAACTGTTTTTT. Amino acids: CASRTSGQAEGTNEKLFF.

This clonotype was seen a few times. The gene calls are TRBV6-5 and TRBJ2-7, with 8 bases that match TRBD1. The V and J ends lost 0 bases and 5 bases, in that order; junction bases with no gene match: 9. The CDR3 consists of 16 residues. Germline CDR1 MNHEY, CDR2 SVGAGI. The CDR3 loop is CASSYSVLRGQHEQYF. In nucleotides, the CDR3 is TGTGCCAGCAGTTACTCCGTTCTCAGGGGGCAACACGAGCAGTACTTC.

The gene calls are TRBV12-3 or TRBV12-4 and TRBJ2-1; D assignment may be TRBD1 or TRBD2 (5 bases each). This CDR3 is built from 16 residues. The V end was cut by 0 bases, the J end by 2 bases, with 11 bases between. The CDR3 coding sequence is TGTGCCAGCAGTTTAGCGGGGGTAGGACCCTACAATGAGCAGTTCTTC. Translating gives CASSLAGVGPYNEQFF.

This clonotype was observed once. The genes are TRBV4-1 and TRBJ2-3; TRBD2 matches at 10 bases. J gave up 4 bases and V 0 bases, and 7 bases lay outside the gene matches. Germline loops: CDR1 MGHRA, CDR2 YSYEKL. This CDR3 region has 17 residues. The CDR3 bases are TGCGCCAGCAGCCAAGATGGTGTTAGCGGGGGGCCAGATACGCAGTATTTT. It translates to CASSQDGVSGGPDTQYF.

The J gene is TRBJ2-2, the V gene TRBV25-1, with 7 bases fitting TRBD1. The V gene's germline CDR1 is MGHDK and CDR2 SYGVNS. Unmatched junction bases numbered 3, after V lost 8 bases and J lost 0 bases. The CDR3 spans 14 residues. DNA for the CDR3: TGTGCCAGCCGGGACAGCTCGAACACCGGGGAGCTGTTTTTT. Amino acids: CASRDSSNTGELFF.